This T cell receptor (beta chain) is from a study of cytomegalovirus exposure and HLA in healthy donors (dated by TCRdb to the late 2010s). Broadly, across the study: According to a later analysis, the approximately 130 validation repertoires were produced on the same platform as the approximately 620 repertoires of the first cohort. The study was designed to test whether signatures of past pathogen exposure could be identified by cataloging public T cell receptors. Along with the approximately 650-subject first cohort, a separate validation cohort of over a hundred different subjects was used. The study combined high-throughput TCR immunosequencing, statistical association of individual TCRs with disease status, and machine learning to predict cytomegalovirus infection status. What the research found in general, with its limitations: Three of the identified cytomegalovirus-associated TCR beta chains were confirmed in vitro to be specific for cytomegalovirus antigens. Most TCR sequences were seen in very few donors, while some public TCRs were found in many individuals. The study gave a list of over 150 TCR beta chains associated with cytomegalovirus. All 110 or so repertoires were used to score co-occurrence in the validation cohort in a later analysis, because that analysis had no HLA typing for the cohort. Subsequent analysis determined that TCRs grouped into clusters in the first cohort also showed a tendency toward co-occurrence across the roughly 130 validation repertoires, and roughly 94% of cluster scores exceeded 0. In both the original and validation cohorts, the classifier was reported to diagnose cytomegalovirus status with high specificity and sensitivity. It was suggested by the authors that the approach could potentially be generalized to other disease states and immunological phenotypes.

From a lookup of the germline V gene (reference sequence), CDR1 and CDR2 are MNHEY and SMNVEV. V and J lose 6 bases and 7 bases, and a span of 10 bases separates them. The cysteine opens and the phenylalanine closes a CDR3 of 12 amino acids. Of all the DNA, just the CDR3 is kept, 36 bases in frame from base 1. The donors belonged to the validation cohort of roughly 120 subjects, which was separate from the 666-subject first cohort. Receptor amplification or capture employed the immunoSEQ multiplex PCR assay. On the authors' methods: To diagnose cytomegalovirus status from the catalog of TCR beta chain sequences, a statistical classification framework was built. TCRdb mirrors the immuneACCESS table, restricted to in-frame sequences. Some clones are absent from its copies; in checked studies, under half trace to an unresolved V gene, and the reason for the others is unknown. V and J calls and clone size are as listed in that table; D and trimming were resolved from the DNA. Within this sample are hundreds of thousands of clones, with approximately 87% of them counted one time only. Together, the top ten hold roughly 0.93% of the sample.

This clone was found many times. No antigen is known for it. No clone much larger than this one lies a single base away; base qualities are absent. The sequence is built from TRBV27 and TRBJ1-5; TRBD1 might be the D gene, on 6 matching bases. This clonotype was sampled from a woman younger than 35 in good health and CMV-seronegative. The material sequenced was PBMCs. The CDR3 corresponds to CASSQQGQPQHF. The DNA is as follows: TGTGCCAGCAGCCAACAGGGCCAGCCCCAGCATTTT.